Listed below are T cell receptor beta chains from one sample, sequenced in a study of blood T cell repertoires in COVID-19. Some clones are missing from TCRdb's copy, which holds only in-frame ones; the method was immunoSEQ multiplex PCR. The table records about 110,000 clones, 80% of them present only once. Specimen: peripheral blood. Receptor source: a human donor in a cohort sampled during active or convalescent COVID-19. CDR3s include the opening cysteine and the closing phenylalanine or tryptophan. D genes are given only for firm matches. Size is stated for part of the rows, as once, few or many counts, or as a class when the clone is expanded.

CDR3nt,CDR3aa,d_gene,j_gene,v_gene,abundance
TGTGCCAGCAGCTTCTCCGGGACAATGAACACTGAAGCTTTCTTT,CASSFSGTMNTEAFF,NA,TRBJ1-1,TRBV7-9,few
TGTGCCAGCAGCCCGACTGTCGGGGCTAACTATGGCTACACCTTC,CASSPTVGANYGYTF,NA,TRBJ1-2,TRBV7-9,NA
TGTGCCAGCCTTGGACAGAATAACTATGGCTACACCTTC,CASLGQNNYGYTF,NA,TRBJ1-2,TRBV28,NA
TGTGCCAGCAGTTTCGGCAGGGGCGAGGGCTACACCTTC,CASSFGRGEGYTF,NA,TRBJ1-2,TRBV27,NA
TGTGCCAGCAAACAGACACTTCCCGGGAGTGAAAAACTGTTTTTT,CASKQTLPGSEKLFF,NA,TRBJ1-4,TRBV27,NA
TGTGCCAGCAGCAAAGCTTATAGGGCAGGGATGCAGTACTTC,CASSKAYRAGMQYF,NA,TRBJ2-7,TRBV21-1,NA
TGTGCCAGCAGCCAAGGCCTTCTGCAGGGGAACACTGAAGCTTTCTTT,CASSQGLLQGNTEAFF,NA,TRBJ1-1,TRBV3-1/TRBV3-2,NA
TGTGCCAGCAGTGACTCGACAGGGACTGAAGCTTTCTTT,CASSDSTGTEAFF,TRBD1,TRBJ1-1,TRBV6-4,NA
TGTGCTAGCAGCCCGAGGACAGGGCATTCTTTCTACGAGCAGTACTTC,CASSPRTGHSFYEQYF,TRBD1,TRBJ2-7,TRBV7-7,NA
TGTGCCAGCAGCTTTACGACAGGGGATGGCTACACCTTC,CASSFTTGDGYTF,TRBD1,TRBJ1-2,TRBV7-9,NA
TGCGCCAGCGGGGACAGTCAGGCTTGGTCACCCCTCCACTTT,CASGDSQAWSPLHF,TRBD1,TRBJ1-6,TRBV10-2,few
TGTGCCAGCTCAAGGACAGGGACTGGAAACACCATATATTTT,CASSRTGTGNTIYF,TRBD1,TRBJ1-3,TRBV18,NA
TGTGCCATCACCTCAGGGGCGGGCTACACCTTC,CAITSGAGYTF,NA,TRBJ1-2,TRBV10-3,NA
TGTGCCAGCAGCACCCCGACGGGATTAGGGGGCTACACCTTC,CASSTPTGLGGYTF,NA,TRBJ1-2,TRBV7-2,NA
TGCGCCAGCCGCAACAGGGCCACAGGGGAGAGCTCCTACGAGCAGTACTTC,CASRNRATGESSYEQYF,TRBD1,TRBJ2-7,TRBV5-1,few
TGTGCCTGGAGTCGTCTGAGGGACGGGAGTGATGAGCAGTTCTTC,CAWSRLRDGSDEQFF,NA,TRBJ2-1,TRBV30,NA
TGTGCCAGCAGTGCGGGACTAGCGGGGGACCCTCCCCAGTACTTC,CASSAGLAGDPPQYF,TRBD2,TRBJ2-5,TRBV2,NA
TGTGCCAGCAGCCAAGATTTACTAGCGGGAGGCCGGCGGTATTTT,CASSQDLLAGGRRYF,TRBD2,TRBJ2-3,TRBV14,once
TGTGCCAGCTCACCACAGGCGGGGGGGCGTGAGCAGTACTTC,CASSPQAGGREQYF,TRBD2,TRBJ2-7,TRBV18,few
TGTGCCAGCAGCAGAGGGACATCGATCTCCGAGCAGTACTTC,CASSRGTSISEQYF,NA,TRBJ2-7,TRBV5-6,NA
TGTGCCAGCAGTTACCACCTGGGGGGGACGGGTTATAGCAATCAGCCCCAGCATTTT,CASSYHLGGTGYSNQPQHF,NA,TRBJ1-5,TRBV28,NA
TGTGCCAGCAGTTCAGGAAACACCATATATTTT,CASSSGNTIYF,NA,TRBJ1-3,TRBV7-9,NA
TGTGCCAGCAGCAAATCGACAGAGGTTTACGAGCAGTACTTC,CASSKSTEVYEQYF,NA,TRBJ2-7,TRBV12-1,NA
TGTGCCAGCTCATCACAGGGGCGTACTAGCACAGATACGCAGTATTTT,CASSSQGRTSTDTQYF,TRBD1,TRBJ2-3,TRBV18,NA
TGTGCCAGCAGTTTACGGACAGGCCCTAACTATGGCTACACCTTC,CASSLRTGPNYGYTF,TRBD1,TRBJ1-2,TRBV27,NA
TGTGCCAGCAGCTTAGTTGGGACAGGGAACCACGAGCAGTACTTC,CASSLVGTGNHEQYF,TRBD1,TRBJ2-7,TRBV7-9,NA
TGTGCCAGTAGTATCGCGGATAGCAATCAGCCCCAGCATTTT,CASSIADSNQPQHF,NA,TRBJ1-5,TRBV19,NA
TGCGCCAGCAGAACAGGTTTCGGGCACACAGATACGCAGTATTTT,CASRTGFGHTDTQYF,NA,TRBJ2-3,TRBV10-1,many
TGTGCCAGCAGCTTGGTGTCAGGGCAAGGCGTGTTGGCTTTCTTT,CASSLVSGQGVLAFF,NA,TRBJ1-1,TRBV5-6,NA
TGTGCCAGCAGTTTATGGGGCGGGACCACCTACAATGAGCAGTTCTTC,CASSLWGGTTYNEQFF,NA,TRBJ2-1,TRBV27,NA
TGTGCCAGTAGTGTAGACAGGGTGAACATTCAGTACTTC,CASSVDRVNIQYF,TRBD1,TRBJ2-4,TRBV19,few
TGCGCCAGCAGCCAAGTCACTTACAATGAGCAGTTCTTC,CASSQVTYNEQFF,NA,TRBJ2-1,TRBV4-3,NA
TGTGCCAGCTCGGCGAGGGGAGGCACTAATGAAAAACTGTTTTTT,CASSARGGTNEKLFF,NA,TRBJ1-4,TRBV18,NA
TGTGCCAGCCAAGGACAGACTGCCTCCTACGAGCAGTACTTC,CASQGQTASYEQYF,NA,TRBJ2-7,TRBV28,few
TGCGCCAGCAGCAAGACTAGCGGGGGCCACACCGGGGAGCTGTTTTTT,CASSKTSGGHTGELFF,TRBD2,TRBJ2-2,TRBV5-1,NA